This is a list of T cell receptor beta chains from one sample in a study of tumor and adjacent non-tumor tissue in lung cancer. TCRdb re-called the multiplex PCR reads with MiXCR, one entry per CDR3 protein. The table shows 220,000 or so distinct CDR3 sequences, with roughly 70% occurring only once. The specimen sequenced was lung tumor tissue. The receptors were sampled from a man aged 55 to 70 with non-small cell lung cancer. Both conserved end residues are part of each CDR3. The D gene is left open where the match is weak.

j_call v_call d_call cdr3_aa
TRBJ2-7 TRBV24-1 . CATSGGSYEQYF
TRBJ1-4 TRBV6-5 . CASNYSGRRTDQGKLFF
TRBJ2-1 TRBV12-3/TRBV12-4 TRBD2 CASSLGLAGGADNNEQFF
TRBJ2-1 TRBV20-1 . CSARMGTSYNEQFF
TRBJ2-7 TRBV6-5 . CASSYLSGVSYEQYF
TRBJ2-7 TRBV20-1 . CSAYAATSYEQYF
TRBJ1-2 TRBV4-3 TRBD1 CASRQDLGRGFYGYTF
TRBJ1-6 TRBV6-6 . CASSYQGTNSPLHF
TRBJ2-5 TRBV12-3/TRBV12-4 . CVNSLPSTQETQYF
TRBJ2-1 TRBV28 TRBD2 CASGTSGNNEQFF
TRBJ2-6 TRBV28 . CAASTPRVIWYQSFSGANVLTF
TRBJ1-2 TRBV11-2 . CASSFQSGQGNYGYTF
TRBJ2-7 TRBV5-6 TRBD2 CVSSTPQAGGLNEQYF
TRBJ2-1 TRBV6-5 . CASSYPYGEQFF
. TRBV10-2 . CASSESRNRHPQYF
TRBJ1-4 TRBV11-3 . CASSLQATNEKLFF
TRBJ2-1 TRBV11-2 TRBD2 CAGSFSGGLYNEQFF